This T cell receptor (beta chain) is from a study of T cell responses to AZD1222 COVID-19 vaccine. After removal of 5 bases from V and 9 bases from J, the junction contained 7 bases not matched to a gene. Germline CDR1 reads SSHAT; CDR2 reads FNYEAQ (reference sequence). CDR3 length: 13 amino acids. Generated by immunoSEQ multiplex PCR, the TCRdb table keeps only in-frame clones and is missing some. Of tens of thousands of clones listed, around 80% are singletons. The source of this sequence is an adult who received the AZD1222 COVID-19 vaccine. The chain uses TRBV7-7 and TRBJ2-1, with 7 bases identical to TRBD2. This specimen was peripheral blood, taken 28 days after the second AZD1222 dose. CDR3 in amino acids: CASSPASGGEQFF. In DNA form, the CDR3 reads TGTGCCAGCAGCCCAGCTAGCGGCGGTGAGCAGTTCTTC.